This T cell receptor beta chain was identified in a study of technical replicates of blood from a few donors. Method: immunoSEQ multiplex PCR; TCRdb's copy keeps in-frame clones and lacks some. The table records under 100,000 clones, approximately 94% of them present only once. The CDR3 contains 13 residues. The germline V gene has CDR1 WSHSY and CDR2 SAAADI. V dropped 6 bases and J dropped 10; count of bases not matched to a gene: 12. This sequence joins TRBV10-2 and TRBJ2-7; TRBD1 matches 7 bases. The sequenced sample consisted of T cells isolated from PBMCs. The sequence was obtained from a human donor in good health. The DNA of the CDR3 is TGCGCCAGCAGGGAAGGACAGGTCGGGGATCAGTACTTC. This encodes CASREGQVGDQYF.